The 30 T cell receptor beta chains presented below share a single source sample, sequenced in a study of CD8 T cells in Susac syndrome. RNA, at roughly 0.45 to 1 ug, was reverse transcribed with random hexamers. TCRdb re-called the immunoSEQ multiplex PCR reads through MiXCR, storing one row per CDR3 protein. Here the sample spans around 220,000 distinct CDR3 sequences, about 90% being singletons. What was sequenced was CD8+ T cells from PBMCs. These TCRs come from a human donor with multiple sclerosis.

The V call is TRBV19, the J call TRBJ1-1; D gene uncertain. The ends were cut back, 0 bases at V and 1 base at J, with 6 bases in the middle. Germline V gene data show CDR1 as LNHDA and CDR2 as SQIVND (reference sequence). The CDR3 contains 14 residues. The CDR3 loop reads CASSIDRGNTEAFF. CDR3 sequence (DNA): TGTGCCAGTAGTATAGATCGGGGGAACACTGAAGCTTTCTTT.

The gene calls are TRBV9 and TRBJ2-5; possible D gene TRBD2, 6 bases. The ends were cut back, 0 bases at V and 5 bases at J, with 17 bases in the middle. Germline V gene lookup returns CDR1 SGDLS and CDR2 YYNGEE. This CDR3 region has 16 residues. The CDR3 loop reads CASSVVGGMDSETQYF. The CDR3 region has the DNA TGTGCCAGCAGCGTAGTCGGAGGGATGGATTCTGAGACCCAGTACTTC.

The chain has TRBV15 and TRBJ1-5, with 8 bases fitting TRBD1. Germline V CDR1 and CDR2: LNHNV, YYDKDF (reference sequence). The CDR3 runs to 15 residues. The V and J ends lost 0 bases and 6 bases, in that order; junction bases with no gene match: 4. The CDR3 sequence is CATSRDRGQGQPQHF. CDR3 nucleotides: TGTGCCACCAGCAGAGACAGGGGGCAGGGTCAGCCCCAGCATTTT.

The chain has TRBV9 and TRBJ1-1, with a possible D match to TRBD1 (6 bases). This CDR3 region has 14 residues. The V gene lost 0 bases and the J gene lost 5 bases, with 11 bases spanning the gap. The V gene's germline CDR1 is SGDLS and CDR2 YYNGEE. The CDR3 spells CASSVGQVGTEAFF. The CDR3 bases are TGTGCCAGCAGCGTAGGACAGGTCGGGACTGAAGCTTTCTTT.

This chain connects TRBV7-2 to TRBJ1-5, with TRBD1 identical over 7 bases. Unmatched junction bases numbered 5, after V lost 3 bases and J lost 6 bases. CDR3 length: 14 amino acids. CDR1 and CDR2 from the germline V gene are SGHTA and FQGNSA. The CDR3 protein is CASSFPGGGQPQHF. DNA for the CDR3: TGTGCCAGCAGCTTTCCAGGGGGGGGTCAGCCCCAGCATTTT.

This chain joins TRBV28 and TRBJ2-7, with D tentatively TRBD2 (5 bases). The CDR3 spans 17 residues. Germline CDR1 MDHEN, CDR2 SYDVKM. V was pared by 2 bases and J by 5 bases, with 22 bases between. CDR3 coding DNA: TGTGCCAGCAGTTTACTACCTGGCGGGCCTCCGAGGGACGAGCAGTACTTC. The encoded protein is CASSLLPGGPPRDEQYF.

V gene TRBV13 combines with J gene TRBJ2-1; either TRBD1 or TRBD2 may supply D (6 bases each). Trimming cost V 4 bases and J 8 bases, with 15 bases left between them. The CDR3 has 14 amino acids. CDR1 is PRHDT, CDR2 FYEKMQ, per germline (reference sequence). This CDR3 is CASSWGRGRDEQFF. CDR3 sequence (DNA): TGTGCCAGCAGCTGGGGGCGGGGTCGCGATGAGCAGTTCTTC.

The chain combines TRBV3-1 with TRBJ2-3; 7 bases are shared with TRBD2. This CDR3 is 19 amino acids long. Germline trimming cut 0 bases from V and 1 base from J; bases unmatched to any gene: 13. The germline gives CDR1 LGHDT, CDR2 YNNKEL (reference sequence). The CDR3 DNA follows: TGTGCCAGCAGCCAAGACCAGGATGGCGGGGGTATTGGCACAGATACGCAGTATTTT. Translated, it gives CASSQDQDGGGIGTDTQYF.

CDR3 region: CASSQDLAGGINEQFF. CDR3 nucleotide sequence: TGTGCCAGCAGCCAAGATCTAGCGGGAGGCATCAATGAGCAGTTCTTC. V and J are TRBV4-2 and TRBJ2-1; the match to TRBD2 covers 11 bases. CDR1 LGHNA and CDR2 YNFKEQ come from the germline V gene. CDR3 length: 16 residues. Trimming removed 0 bases from V and 6 bases from J; junction bases left unmatched: 4.

The chain employs TRBV27 and TRBJ2-7; no firm D call. Trimming pared 8 bases from V and 6 bases from J, leaving 17 bases between. Germline lookup yields CDR1 MNHEY and CDR2 SMNVEV (reference sequence). The CDR3 sequence is 13 residues long. The CDR3 DNA sequence: TGTGCCAGCGCCCCGAGCCTCTCCCCCGAGCAGTACTTC. It translates to CASAPSLSPEQYF.

The gene calls are TRBV19 and TRBJ2-1; TRBD1 matches at 11 bases. The CDR3 contains 14 residues. Germline CDR1 and CDR2: LNHDA and SQIVND (reference sequence). V dropped 9 bases and J dropped 8; count of bases not matched to a gene: 9. This CDR3 reads CASQLDRGPYEQFF. The CDR3 DNA follows: TGTGCCAGCCAACTGGACAGGGGGCCCTATGAGCAGTTCTTC.

V and J are TRBV12-3 or TRBV12-4 and TRBJ2-5; no definite D call. The CDR3 loop spans 14 amino acids. The V gene lost 2 bases and the J gene lost 4 bases, with 11 bases spanning the gap. Written as DNA, the CDR3 is TGTGCCAGCAGTTTACATGAAGGGCCAGAGACCCAGTACTTC. This sequence encodes CASSLHEGPETQYF.

This clonotype came up once. This sequence joins TRBV27 and TRBJ1-1; no firm D call. V was shortened by 5 bases and J by 1 base, with 11 bases between the two germline ends. Germline V gene lookup returns CDR1 MNHEY and CDR2 SMNVEV (reference sequence). The CDR3 length is 14 residues. The CDR3 sequence: CASSASNPNTEAFF. CDR3 nucleotides: TGTGCCAGCAGTGCATCGAACCCGAACACTGAAGCTTTCTTT.

This rearrangement joins TRBV12-3 or TRBV12-4 to TRBJ2-2; 7 bases align to TRBD1. Losses at the gene ends were 5 bases for V and 6 bases for J; bases not matched to a gene: 3. The CDR3 contains 13 residues. The CDR3 sequence is CASSHRGSGELFF. In DNA, the CDR3 is TGTGCCAGCAGTCACAGGGGCTCCGGGGAGCTGTTTTTT.

This sequence joins TRBV24-1 and TRBJ2-3; 7 bases map to TRBD2. With 4 bases clipped from V and 6 bases from J, the junction kept 12 bases outside the gene matches. The CDR3 length is 16 residues. Germline V gives CDR1 KGHDR, CDR2 SFDVKD. The CDR3 loop reads CATSDASGGGLDTQYF. DNA for the CDR3: TGTGCCACCAGTGACGCCTCTGGGGGGGGTTTGGATACGCAGTATTTT.

CDR3 in DNA: TGCAGTGCTATAATTCGTGGGACAGGGATGCCGAATGAGCAGTTCTTC. Amino acids: CSAIIRGTGMPNEQFF. The chain is built from TRBV20-1 and TRBJ2-1, with TRBD1 matching over 9 bases. The CDR3 has 16 amino acids. V gave up 4 bases and J gave up 7 bases; unmatched junction bases: 14. The germline gives CDR1 DFQATT, CDR2 SNEGSKA (reference sequence).

V usage is TRBV4-1 and J usage is TRBJ1-5; unclear D gene. Germline CDR1 and CDR2: MGHRA and YSYEKL. Deletions cut 2 bases from V and 5 bases from J, with 13 bases between. The CDR3 has 15 residues. DNA for the CDR3: TGCGCCAGCAGCCAACGGGCGGGTAGAGATCAGCCCCAGCATTTT. Residues: CASSQRAGRDQPQHF.

The chain joins TRBV7-9 to TRBJ2-7; D unclear. This CDR3 has 13 residues. With 4 bases removed from V and 3 bases from J, the gap between germline ends came to 10 bases. Per the germline V gene, CDR1 is SEHNR and CDR2 is FQNEAQ (reference sequence). The CDR3 sequence: CASSSGLDYEQYF. The CDR3 DNA reads TGTGCCAGCAGCTCAGGCCTCGACTACGAGCAGTACTTC.

V is TRBV6-2 or TRBV6-3 and J is TRBJ1-4; possibly TRBD1 for D (6 bases). V lost 0 bases, J lost 8 bases, and 19 bases lay in between. Germline CDR1 is MNHEY and CDR2 is SVGEGT. The CDR3 has 17 residues. As DNA, the CDR3 is TGTGCCAGCAGTTACTCAAGGGGGGAGCCGGAAGAAGAAAAACTGTTTTTT. It yields the protein CASSYSRGEPEEEKLFF.

J is TRBJ2-7 and V is TRBV12-3 or TRBV12-4; the match to TRBD1 covers 7 bases. This CDR3 comprises 15 residues. V lost 7 bases and J lost 0; bases outside the gene matches: 9. The CDR3 region is CASTKSRTGSYEQYF. The CDR3 nucleotides are TGTGCCAGCACCAAATCTAGGACAGGCTCCTACGAGCAGTACTTC.

CDR3 residues: CASSPTLGPEKAFF. CDR3 DNA sequence: TGTGCCAGCAGCCCTACTTTGGGCCCGGAGAAAGCTTTCTTT. J is TRBJ1-1 and V is TRBV5-6; D is unresolved. The germline CDR1 and CDR2 sequences are SGHDT and YYEEEE. Trimming took 4 bases from V and 9 from J, leaving 19 bases between them. This CDR3 contains 14 residues.

The chain has TRBV7-6 and TRBJ2-3; D perhaps matches TRBD1 (6 bases). There are 15 residues in the CDR3. Germline V gene data show CDR1 as SGHVS and CDR2 as FNYEAQ. Trimming cost V 1 base and J 4 bases, with 12 bases left between them. The CDR3 bases are TGTGCCAGCAGCTTAGGACGCAGGGGTTCAGATACGCAGTATTTT. Protein product: CASSLGRRGSDTQYF. Supplemented by reference TRBV7-6 and TRBJ2-3, the full variable domain reads GAGVSQSPRYKVTKRGQDVALRCDPISGHVSLYWYRQALGQGPEFLTYFNYEAQQDKSGLPNDRFSAERPEGSISTLTIQRTEQRDSAMYRCASSLGRRGSDTQYFGPGTRLTVL.

V is TRBV7-9 and J is TRBJ2-7; D call uncertain. Germline-derived CDR1 and CDR2 are SEHNR and FQNEAQ (reference sequence). This CDR3 spans 12 amino acids. V was shortened by 3 bases and J by 2 bases, with 5 bases between the two germline ends. As DNA, the CDR3 is TGTGCCAGCAGCTTCGGACCCTACGAGCAGTACTTC. Amino acid sequence: CASSFGPYEQYF.

This clonotype showed up just once. The V and J genes are TRBV4-1 and TRBJ1-3; D not certain. CDR3 length equals 14 residues. Germline V gives CDR1 MGHRA, CDR2 YSYEKL. V gave up 2 bases and J gave up 0 bases, with 5 bases separating them. The CDR3, as DNA: TGCGCCAGCAGCCAACCGCTCTCTGGAAACACCATATATTTT. This translates into CASSQPLSGNTIYF.

Here the CDR3 reads CASSVDRGNEQFF. The CDR3 DNA reads TGTGCCAGCAGTGTAGATAGGGGCAATGAGCAGTTCTTC. The rearrangement uses TRBV12-3 or TRBV12-4 and TRBJ2-1; a possible D gene is TRBD1 (5 bases). V shed 5 bases and J shed 6 bases, with 11 bases lying between them. This CDR3 contains 13 residues.

The CDR3 region is CASVQGGGNQPQHF. Written as DNA, the CDR3 is TGTGCCAGCGTTCAAGGAGGAGGCAATCAGCCCCAGCATTTT. The V gene is TRBV21-1, the J gene TRBJ1-5. TRBV21-1 is a pseudogene segment. The CDR3 is 14 amino acids.

This chain's CDR3 is CASSLEGQVVAEAFF. The CDR3 region has the DNA TGCGCCAGCAGCTTGGAGGGACAGGTGGTGGCTGAAGCTTTCTTT. The genes are TRBV5-1 and TRBJ1-1, with 8 nucleotides matching TRBD1. V shed 0 bases and J 6 bases; nucleotides not matched to a gene: 7. Per the germline V gene, CDR1 is SGHRS and CDR2 is YFSETQ. The CDR3 extends over 15 amino acids.

CDR3 nucleotide sequence: TGTGCCAGCAGTTTCGGAGGTACCTACAATGAGCAGTTCTTC. This gives the protein CASSFGGTYNEQFF. The chain employs TRBV27 and TRBJ2-1; TRBD2 is a possible D gene (5 bases). Germline loops: CDR1 MNHEY, CDR2 SMNVEV (reference sequence). The CDR3 has 14 amino acids. Trimming took off 3 bases at V and 2 bases at J, with 8 bases between the two ends.

The chain uses TRBV5-6 and TRBJ1-5; 8 nucleotides agree with TRBD1. The CDR3 has 16 amino acids. The V gene's germline CDR1 is SGHDT and CDR2 YYEEEE. V was clipped by 2 bases and J by 5 bases; unmatched bases: 9. CDR3 protein: CASSLTRDRYDQPQHF. Here the CDR3 DNA reads TGTGCCAGCAGCTTAACAAGGGACAGGTACGATCAGCCCCAGCATTTT.

This clonotype was counted once. This rearrangement joins TRBV10-3 to TRBJ2-1, with 9 nucleotides matching TRBD2. The CDR3 totals 16 residues. Trimming cost V 9 bases and J 9 bases; bases outside gene matches: 18. CDR1 ENHRY and CDR2 SYGVKD come from the germline V gene. The CDR3 nucleotides read TGTGCCATAGGGGATCAAGGGCCTAGCGGGGATGGTGAGCAGTTCTTC. It specifies CAIGDQGPSGDGEQFF.